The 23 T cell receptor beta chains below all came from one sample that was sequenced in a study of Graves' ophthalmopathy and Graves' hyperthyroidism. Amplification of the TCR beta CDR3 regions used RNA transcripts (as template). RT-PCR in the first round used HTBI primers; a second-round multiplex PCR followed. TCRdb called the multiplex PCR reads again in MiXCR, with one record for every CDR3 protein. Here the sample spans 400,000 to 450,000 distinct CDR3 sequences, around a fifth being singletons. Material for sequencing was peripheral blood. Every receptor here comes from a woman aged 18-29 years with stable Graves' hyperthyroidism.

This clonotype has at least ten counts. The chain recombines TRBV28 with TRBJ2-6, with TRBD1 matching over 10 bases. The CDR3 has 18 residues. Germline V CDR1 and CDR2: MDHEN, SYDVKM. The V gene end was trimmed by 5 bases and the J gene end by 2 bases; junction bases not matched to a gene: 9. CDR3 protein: CASSQGGTGVAGANVLTF. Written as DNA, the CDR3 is TGTGCCAGCAGTCAAGGGGGGACAGGGGTAGCTGGGGCCAACGTCCTGACTTTC.

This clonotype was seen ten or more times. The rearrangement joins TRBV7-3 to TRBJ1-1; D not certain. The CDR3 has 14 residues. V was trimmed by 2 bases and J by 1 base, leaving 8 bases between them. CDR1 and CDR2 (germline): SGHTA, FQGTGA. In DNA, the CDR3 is TGTGCCAGCAGCTTAGAACCGACGAACACTGAAGCTTTCTTT. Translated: CASSLEPTNTEAFF.

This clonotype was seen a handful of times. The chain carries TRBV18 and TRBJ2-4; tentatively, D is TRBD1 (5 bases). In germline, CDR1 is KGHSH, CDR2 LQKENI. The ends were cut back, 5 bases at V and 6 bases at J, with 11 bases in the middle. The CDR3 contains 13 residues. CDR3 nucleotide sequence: TGTGCCAGCTCATCCAGACAGTTAAACATTCAGTACTTC. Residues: CASSSRQLNIQYF.

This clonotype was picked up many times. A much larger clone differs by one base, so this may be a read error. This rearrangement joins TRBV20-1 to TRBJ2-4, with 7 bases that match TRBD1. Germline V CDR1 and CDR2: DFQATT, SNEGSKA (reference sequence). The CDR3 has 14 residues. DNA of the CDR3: TGCAGTGCTGATACAGGGGACGCCAAAAACATTAAGTACTTC. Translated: CSADTGDAKNIKYF.

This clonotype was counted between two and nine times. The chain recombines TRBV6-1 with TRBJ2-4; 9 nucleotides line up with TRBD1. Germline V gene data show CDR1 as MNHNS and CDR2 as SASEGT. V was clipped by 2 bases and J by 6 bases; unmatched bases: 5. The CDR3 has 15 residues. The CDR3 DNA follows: TGTGCCAGCAGTGAACGGACAGGGGACGGAAACATTCAGTACTTC. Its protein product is CASSERTGDGNIQYF.

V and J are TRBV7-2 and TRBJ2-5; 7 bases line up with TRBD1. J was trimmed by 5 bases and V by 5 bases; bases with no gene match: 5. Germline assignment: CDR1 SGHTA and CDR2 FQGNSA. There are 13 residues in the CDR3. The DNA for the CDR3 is TGTGCCAGCAGCCAGGGACAGCGGGAGACCCAGTACTTC. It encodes CASSQGQRETQYF.

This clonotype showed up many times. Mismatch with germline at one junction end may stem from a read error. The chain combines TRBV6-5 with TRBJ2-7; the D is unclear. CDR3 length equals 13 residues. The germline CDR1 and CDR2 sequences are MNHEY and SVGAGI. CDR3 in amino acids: CASSNSHSYEQYF. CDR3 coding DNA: TGTGCCAGCAGTAACTCGCACTCCTACGAGCAGTACTTC.

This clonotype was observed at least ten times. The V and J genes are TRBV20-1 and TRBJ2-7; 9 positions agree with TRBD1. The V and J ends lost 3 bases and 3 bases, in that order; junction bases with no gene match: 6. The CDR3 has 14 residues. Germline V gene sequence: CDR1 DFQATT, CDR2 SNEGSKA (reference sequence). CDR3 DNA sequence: TGCAGTGCTAGCCGGGACAGGGTGATCTACGAGCAGTACTTC. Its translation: CSASRDRVIYEQYF.

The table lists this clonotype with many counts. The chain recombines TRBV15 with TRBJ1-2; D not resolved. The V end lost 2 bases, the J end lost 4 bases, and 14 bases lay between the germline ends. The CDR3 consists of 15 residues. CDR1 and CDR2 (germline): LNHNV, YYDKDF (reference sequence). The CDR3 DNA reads TGTGCCACCAGCAGAAAAAAGGGTCAGTCCTATGGCTACACCTTC. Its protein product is CATSRKKGQSYGYTF.

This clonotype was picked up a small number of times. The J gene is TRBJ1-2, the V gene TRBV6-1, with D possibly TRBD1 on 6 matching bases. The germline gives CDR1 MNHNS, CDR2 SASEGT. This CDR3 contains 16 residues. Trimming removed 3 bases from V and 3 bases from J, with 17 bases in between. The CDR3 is CASSDGRGTNYYGYTF. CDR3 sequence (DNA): TGTGCCAGCAGTGACGGCAGGGGTACTAATTACTATGGCTACACCTTC.

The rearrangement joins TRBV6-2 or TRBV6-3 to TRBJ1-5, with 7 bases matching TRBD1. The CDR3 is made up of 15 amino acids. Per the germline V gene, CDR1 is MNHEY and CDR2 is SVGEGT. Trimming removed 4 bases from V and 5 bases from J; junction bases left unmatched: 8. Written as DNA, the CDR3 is TGTGCCAGCAGTTCGAGCAGGGGGATTTATCAGCCCCAGCATTTT. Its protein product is CASSSSRGIYQPQHF.

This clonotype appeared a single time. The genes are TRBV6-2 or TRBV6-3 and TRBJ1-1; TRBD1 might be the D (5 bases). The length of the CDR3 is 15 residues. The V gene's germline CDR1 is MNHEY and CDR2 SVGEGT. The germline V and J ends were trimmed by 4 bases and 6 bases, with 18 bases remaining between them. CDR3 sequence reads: CASSSPAQGGAEAFF. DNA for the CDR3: TGTGCCAGCAGTTCTCCTGCTCAGGGCGGCGCTGAAGCTTTCTTT.

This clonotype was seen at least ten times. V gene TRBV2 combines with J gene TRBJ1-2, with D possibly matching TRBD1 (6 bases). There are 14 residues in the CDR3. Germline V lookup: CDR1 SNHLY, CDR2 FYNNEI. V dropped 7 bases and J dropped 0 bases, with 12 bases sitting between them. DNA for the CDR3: TGTGCCAGCAAGGGGGACACCTCTAACTATGGCTACACCTTC. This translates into CASKGDTSNYGYTF.

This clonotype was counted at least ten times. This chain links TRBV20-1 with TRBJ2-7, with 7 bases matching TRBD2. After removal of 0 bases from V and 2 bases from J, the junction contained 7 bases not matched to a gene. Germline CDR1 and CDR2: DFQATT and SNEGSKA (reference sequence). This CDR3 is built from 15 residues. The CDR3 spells CSARDQAGKPYEQYF. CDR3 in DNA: TGCAGTGCTAGAGATCAAGCGGGGAAGCCCTACGAGCAGTACTTC.

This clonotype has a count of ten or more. CDR3 DNA: TGTGCCAGCAGCCCACAGGGGGCTTTAGAGACCCAGTACTTC. This gives the protein CASSPQGALETQYF. The rearrangement links TRBV7-3 to TRBJ2-5; 9 bases fit TRBD1. Germline CDR1 reads SGHTA; CDR2 reads FQGTGA. After removal of 5 bases from V and 4 bases from J, the junction contained 5 bases not matched to a gene. The CDR3 extends over 14 amino acids.

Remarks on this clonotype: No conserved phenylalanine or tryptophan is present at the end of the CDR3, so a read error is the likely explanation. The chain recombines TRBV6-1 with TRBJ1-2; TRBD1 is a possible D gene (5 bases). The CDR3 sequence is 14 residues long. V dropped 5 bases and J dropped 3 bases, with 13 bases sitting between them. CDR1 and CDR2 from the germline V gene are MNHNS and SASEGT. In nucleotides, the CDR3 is TGTGCCAGCAGTCCTGTCGGGGGGGACTATGGCTACACCGTC. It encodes CASSPVGGDYGYTV.

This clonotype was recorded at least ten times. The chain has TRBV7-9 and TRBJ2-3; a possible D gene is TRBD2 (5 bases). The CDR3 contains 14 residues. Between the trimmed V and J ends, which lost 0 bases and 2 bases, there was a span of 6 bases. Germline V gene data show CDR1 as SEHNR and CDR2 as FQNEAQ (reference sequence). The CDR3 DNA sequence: TGTGCCAGCAGCTTAGCCGGACTCACAGATACGCAGTATTTT. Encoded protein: CASSLAGLTDTQYF.

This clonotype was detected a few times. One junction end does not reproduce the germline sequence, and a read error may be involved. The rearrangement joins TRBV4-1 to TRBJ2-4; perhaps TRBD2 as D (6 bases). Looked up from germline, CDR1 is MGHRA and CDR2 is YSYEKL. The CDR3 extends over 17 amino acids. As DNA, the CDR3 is TGCGCCAGCAGCCAAACCCGGGGACTCATAGCCAAAAACATTAAGTACTTC. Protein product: CASSQTRGLIAKNIKYF.

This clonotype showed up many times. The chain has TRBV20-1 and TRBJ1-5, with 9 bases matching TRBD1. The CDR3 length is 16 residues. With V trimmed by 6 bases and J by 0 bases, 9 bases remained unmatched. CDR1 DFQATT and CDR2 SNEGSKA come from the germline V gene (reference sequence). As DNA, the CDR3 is TGCAGTGCCAGACAGGGGGGAGGGTATAGCAATCAGCCCCAGCATTTT. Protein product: CSARQGGGYSNQPQHF.

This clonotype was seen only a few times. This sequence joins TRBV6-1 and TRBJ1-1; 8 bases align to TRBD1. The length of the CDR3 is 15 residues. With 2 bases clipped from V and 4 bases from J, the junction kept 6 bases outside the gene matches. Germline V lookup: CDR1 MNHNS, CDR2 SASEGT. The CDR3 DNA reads TGTGCCAGCAGTGAATCCCTGACAGGGGCCACTGAAGCTTTCTTT. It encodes CASSESLTGATEAFF.

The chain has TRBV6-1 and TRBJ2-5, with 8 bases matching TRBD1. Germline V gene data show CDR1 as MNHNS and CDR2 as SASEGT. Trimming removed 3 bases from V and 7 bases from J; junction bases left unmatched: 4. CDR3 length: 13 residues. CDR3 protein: CASSDRGQVTQYF. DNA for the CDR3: TGTGCCAGCAGTGACAGGGGGCAGGTGACCCAGTACTTC.

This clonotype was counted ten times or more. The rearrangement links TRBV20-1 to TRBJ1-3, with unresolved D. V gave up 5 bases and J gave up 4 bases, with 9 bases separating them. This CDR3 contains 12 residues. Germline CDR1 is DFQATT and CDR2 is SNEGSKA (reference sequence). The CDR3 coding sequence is TGCAGTGCTGAGGCCGTCGGAAACACCATATATTTT. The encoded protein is CSAEAVGNTIYF.

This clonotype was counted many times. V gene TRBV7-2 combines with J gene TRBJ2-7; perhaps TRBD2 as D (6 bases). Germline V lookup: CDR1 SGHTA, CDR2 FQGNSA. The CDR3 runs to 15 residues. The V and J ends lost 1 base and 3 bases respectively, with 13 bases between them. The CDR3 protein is CASSLVLSSGYEQYF. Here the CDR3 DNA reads TGTGCCAGCAGCTTAGTCTTGAGTAGCGGCTACGAGCAGTACTTC. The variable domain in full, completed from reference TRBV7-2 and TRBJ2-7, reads GAGVSQSPSNKVTEKGKDVELRCDPISGHTALYWYRQSLGQGLEFLIYFQGNSAPDKSGLPSDRFSAERTGGSVSTLTIQRTQQEDSAVYLCASSLVLSSGYEQYFGPGTRLTVT.